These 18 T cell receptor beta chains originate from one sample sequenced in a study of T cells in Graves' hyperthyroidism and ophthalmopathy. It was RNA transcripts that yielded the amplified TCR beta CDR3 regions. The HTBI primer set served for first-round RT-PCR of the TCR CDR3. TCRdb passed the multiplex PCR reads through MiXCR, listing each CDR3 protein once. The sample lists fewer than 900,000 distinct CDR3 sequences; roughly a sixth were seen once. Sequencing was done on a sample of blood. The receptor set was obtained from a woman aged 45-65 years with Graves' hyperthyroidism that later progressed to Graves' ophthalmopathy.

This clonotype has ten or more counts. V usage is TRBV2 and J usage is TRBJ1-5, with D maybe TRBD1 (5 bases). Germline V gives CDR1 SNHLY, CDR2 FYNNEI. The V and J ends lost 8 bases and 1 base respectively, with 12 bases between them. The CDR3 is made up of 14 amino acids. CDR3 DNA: TGTGCCAGCCTGGGGGTTGAGAGCAATCAGCCCCAGCATTTT. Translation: CASLGVESNQPQHF.

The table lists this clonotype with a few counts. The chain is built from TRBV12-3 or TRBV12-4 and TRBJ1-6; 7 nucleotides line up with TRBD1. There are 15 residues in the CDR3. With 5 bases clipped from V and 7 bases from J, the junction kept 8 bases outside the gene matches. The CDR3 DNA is TGTGCCAGCAGTGTCACGGACAGGTCGAATTCACCCCTCCACTTT. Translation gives CASSVTDRSNSPLHF.

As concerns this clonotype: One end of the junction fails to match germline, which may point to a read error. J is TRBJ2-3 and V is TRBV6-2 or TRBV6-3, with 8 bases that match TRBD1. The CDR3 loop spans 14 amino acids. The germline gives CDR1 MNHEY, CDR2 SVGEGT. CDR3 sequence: CATSYGTGVDTQYF. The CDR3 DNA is TGTGCCACCAGTTACGGGACAGGAGTAGATACGCAGTATTTT.

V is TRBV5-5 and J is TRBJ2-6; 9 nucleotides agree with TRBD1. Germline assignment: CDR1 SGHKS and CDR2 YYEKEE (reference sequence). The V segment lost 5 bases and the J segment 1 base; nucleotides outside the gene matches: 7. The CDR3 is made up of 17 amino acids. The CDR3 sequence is CASRRPGQGSGANVLTF. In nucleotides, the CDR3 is TGTGCCAGCAGACGGCCGGGACAGGGTTCTGGGGCCAACGTCCTGACTTTC.

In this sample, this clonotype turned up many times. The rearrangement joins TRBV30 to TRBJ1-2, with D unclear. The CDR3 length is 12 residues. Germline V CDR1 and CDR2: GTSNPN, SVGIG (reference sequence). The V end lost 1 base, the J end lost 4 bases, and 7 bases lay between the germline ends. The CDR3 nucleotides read TGTGCCTGGAGTGGAAGCGGCTATGGCTACACCTTC. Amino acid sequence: CAWSGSGYGYTF.

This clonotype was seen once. The CDR3 here is CASSIVEGGDQPQHF. The DNA for the CDR3 is TGTGCCAGTAGTATAGTGGAGGGAGGTGATCAGCCCCAGCATTTT. J is TRBJ1-5 and V is TRBV19; D ambiguous. The CDR3 has 15 amino acids. The V end lost 1 base, the J end lost 5 bases, and 12 bases lay between the germline ends. Germline V gives CDR1 LNHDA, CDR2 SQIVND (reference sequence).

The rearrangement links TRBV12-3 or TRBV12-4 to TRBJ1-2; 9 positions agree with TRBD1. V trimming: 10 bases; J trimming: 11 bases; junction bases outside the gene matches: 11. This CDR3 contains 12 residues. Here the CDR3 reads CATPRDRARYTF. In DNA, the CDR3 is TGTGCCACACCCCGGGACAGGGCTAGATACACCTTC.

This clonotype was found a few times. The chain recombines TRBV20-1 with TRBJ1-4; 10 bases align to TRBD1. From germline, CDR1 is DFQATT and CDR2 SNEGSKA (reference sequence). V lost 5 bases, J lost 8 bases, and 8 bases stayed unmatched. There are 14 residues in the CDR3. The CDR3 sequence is CSAERDRGQEKLFF. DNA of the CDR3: TGCAGTGCTGAACGGGACAGGGGTCAGGAAAAACTGTTTTTT.

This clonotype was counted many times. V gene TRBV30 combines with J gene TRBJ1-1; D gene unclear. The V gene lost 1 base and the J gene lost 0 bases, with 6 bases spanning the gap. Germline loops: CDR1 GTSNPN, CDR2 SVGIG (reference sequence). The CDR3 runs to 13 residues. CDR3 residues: CAWSASVNTEAFF. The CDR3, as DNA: TGTGCCTGGAGTGCTTCGGTGAACACTGAAGCTTTCTTT.

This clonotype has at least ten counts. CDR3 coding DNA: TGTGCCAGCAGTTCCTCGGGAAGGATCTATGGCTACACCTTC. Translating it yields CASSSSGRIYGYTF. The chain has TRBV12-3 or TRBV12-4 and TRBJ1-2; D unresolved. The CDR3 is 14 residues long. Trimming took 4 bases from V and 4 from J, leaving 13 bases between them.

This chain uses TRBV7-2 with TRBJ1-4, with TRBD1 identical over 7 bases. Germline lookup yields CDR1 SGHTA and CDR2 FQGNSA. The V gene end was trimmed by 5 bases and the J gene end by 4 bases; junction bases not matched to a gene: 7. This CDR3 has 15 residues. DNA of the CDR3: TGTGCCAGCAGCACCGGGACAGTATATAATGAAAAACTGTTTTTT. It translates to CASSTGTVYNEKLFF.

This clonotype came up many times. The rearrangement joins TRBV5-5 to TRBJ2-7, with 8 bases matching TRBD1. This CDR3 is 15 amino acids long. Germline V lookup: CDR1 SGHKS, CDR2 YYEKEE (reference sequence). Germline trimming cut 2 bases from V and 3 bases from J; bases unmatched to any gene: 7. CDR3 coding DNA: TGTGCCAGCAGCTTAGTCGCACAGGGGGTCTACGAGCAGTACTTC. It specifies CASSLVAQGVYEQYF.

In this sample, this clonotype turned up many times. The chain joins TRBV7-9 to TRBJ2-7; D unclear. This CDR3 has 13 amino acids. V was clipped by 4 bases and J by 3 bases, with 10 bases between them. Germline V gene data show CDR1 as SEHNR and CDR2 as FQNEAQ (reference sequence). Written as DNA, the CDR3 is TGTGCCAGCAGCTCACCCGCACGCTACGAGCAGTACTTC. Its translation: CASSSPARYEQYF. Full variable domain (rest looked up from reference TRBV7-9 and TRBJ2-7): DTGVSQNPRHKITKRGQNVTFRCDPISEHNRLYWYRQTLGQGPEFLTYFQNEAQLEKSRLLSDRFSAERPKGSFSTLEIQRTEQGDSAMYLCASSSPARYEQYFGPGTRLTVT.

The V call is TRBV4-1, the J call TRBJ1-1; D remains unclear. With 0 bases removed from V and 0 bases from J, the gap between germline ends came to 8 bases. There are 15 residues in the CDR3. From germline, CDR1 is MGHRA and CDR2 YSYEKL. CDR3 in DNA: TGCGCCAGCAGCCAAGAGCCCCTCATGAACACTGAAGCTTTCTTT. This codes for CASSQEPLMNTEAFF.

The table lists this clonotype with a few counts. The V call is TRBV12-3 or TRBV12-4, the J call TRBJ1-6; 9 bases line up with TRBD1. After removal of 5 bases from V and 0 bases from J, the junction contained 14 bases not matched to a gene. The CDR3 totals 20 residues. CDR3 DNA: TGTGCCAGCAGTCCACCGGGGACAGGGTTAAGAAGCTCCTATAATTCACCCCTCCACTTT. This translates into CASSPPGTGLRSSYNSPLHF.

Written as DNA, the CDR3 is TGCGCCAGCAGCCAAGGACAGGACTACATCACCTCTGGAAACACCATATATTTT. Translation gives CASSQGQDYITSGNTIYF. V and J are TRBV5-1 and TRBJ1-3; TRBD1 agrees at 7 bases. Germline values: CDR1 SGHRS, CDR2 YFSETQ. Losses at the gene ends were 4 bases for V and 0 bases for J; bases not matched to a gene: 13. The CDR3 runs 18 residues.

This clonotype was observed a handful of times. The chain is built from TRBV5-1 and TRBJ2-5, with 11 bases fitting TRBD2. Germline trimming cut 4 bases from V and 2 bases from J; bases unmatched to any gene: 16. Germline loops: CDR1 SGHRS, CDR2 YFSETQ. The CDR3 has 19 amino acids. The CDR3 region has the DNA TGCGCCAGCAGCCCCAGCCGTGGGGCTAGCGGGGGGCCGCAAGAGACCCAGTACTTC. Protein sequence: CASSPSRGASGGPQETQYF.

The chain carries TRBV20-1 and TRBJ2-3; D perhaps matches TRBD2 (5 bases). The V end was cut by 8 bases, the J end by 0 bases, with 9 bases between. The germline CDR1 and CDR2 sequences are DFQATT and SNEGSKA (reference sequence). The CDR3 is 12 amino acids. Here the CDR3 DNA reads TGCAGTAGCGGCCCCAGCACAGATACGCAGTATTTT. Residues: CSSGPSTDTQYF.